One sample yielded the 7 T cell receptor beta chains listed below, sequenced in a study of blood T cells in healthy people across ages. Combining a sample-barcoded 5' primer with a J-beta primer mix, a second PCR ran for roughly 7 to 12 cycles. MiXCR, run by TCRdb on the 5' RACE reads, gives a single entry per CDR3 protein. Among approximately 800,000 distinct CDR3 sequences, 35% to 50% were seen once, and the ten largest hold roughly 18%. The sample taken for sequencing was blood. The receptors here all came from a man older than 75 in good health.

CDR3 sequence: CASSYLTGDAEAFF. CDR3 nucleotide sequence: TGTGCCAGCAGTTATTTAACGGGGGATGCTGAAGCTTTCTTT. The chain employs TRBV6-6 and TRBJ1-1; tentative D call: TRBD1 (5 bases). The CDR3 is 14 amino acids. The V gene's germline CDR1 is MNHNY and CDR2 SVGAGI (reference sequence). V lost 3 bases and J lost 6, with 14 bases in between.

This rearrangement joins TRBV5-5 to TRBJ2-5; possible D gene TRBD1, 6 bases. CDR3 length: 15 amino acids. Trimming removed 4 bases at V and 5 bases at J, with 18 bases between. CDR1 and CDR2 from the germline V gene are SGHKS and YYEKEE (reference sequence). CDR3 sequence reads: CASSPRTVLAETQYF. As DNA, the CDR3 is TGTGCCAGCAGCCCCCGGACAGTTTTGGCGGAGACCCAGTACTTC.

V and J are TRBV20-1 and TRBJ2-7; D gene unclear. V lost 6 bases to trimming and J lost 1 base, with 7 bases between them. Germline V gene data show CDR1 as DFQATT and CDR2 as SNEGSKA (reference sequence). This CDR3 has 11 residues. The CDR3 DNA reads TGCAGTGCGATCGAATCCTACGAGCAGTACTTC. As protein: CSAIESYEQYF.

This clonotype appeared a few times. The chain recombines TRBV11-1 with TRBJ2-1, with 9 bases matching TRBD1. Germline CDR1 and CDR2: SGHAT and FQDESV (reference sequence). The CDR3 has 22 residues. Trimming took 4 bases from V and 0 from J; bases not matched to a gene: 22. CDR3 protein: CASSSLPNFPGQGRSSYNEQFF. The DNA for the CDR3 is TGTGCCAGCAGCTCTTTACCGAACTTCCCGGGACAGGGACGCAGCTCCTACAATGAGCAGTTCTTC.

As for this clonotype: This may be a read error: a much more frequent sequence differs by one nucleotide. The chain carries TRBV28 and TRBJ2-7; the D call may be TRBD1 or TRBD2 (6 bases each). Trimming stripped 3 bases from V and 7 bases from J, with 19 bases between. CDR3 length equals 15 residues. Germline V gene sequence: CDR1 MDHEN, CDR2 SYDVKM. The CDR3 spells CASSLAGTPYNEQYF. The CDR3 nucleotides are TGTGCCAGCAGTTTGGCGGGGACACCCTACAATGAGCAGTACTTC.

The CDR3 DNA sequence: TGTGCCAGCACCTCCGGGACATATCAGCCCCAGCATTTT. Protein: CASTSGTYQPQHF. The V gene is TRBV12-3 or TRBV12-4, the J gene TRBJ1-5; D is possibly TRBD1 (6 bases). This CDR3 has 13 residues. Between the trimmed V and J ends, which lost 7 bases and 5 bases, there was a span of 12 bases.

The chain combines TRBV21-1 with TRBJ2-1; TRBD2 was called by the table and not checked on the DNA. TRBV21-1 counts as a pseudogene. CDR3 length: 16 residues. The CDR3 region has the DNA TGTGCCAGCAGTGGGGGGAGGGCCCATGGCGTAAAGACCCAGTTCTTC. This encodes CASSGGRAHGVKTQFF.